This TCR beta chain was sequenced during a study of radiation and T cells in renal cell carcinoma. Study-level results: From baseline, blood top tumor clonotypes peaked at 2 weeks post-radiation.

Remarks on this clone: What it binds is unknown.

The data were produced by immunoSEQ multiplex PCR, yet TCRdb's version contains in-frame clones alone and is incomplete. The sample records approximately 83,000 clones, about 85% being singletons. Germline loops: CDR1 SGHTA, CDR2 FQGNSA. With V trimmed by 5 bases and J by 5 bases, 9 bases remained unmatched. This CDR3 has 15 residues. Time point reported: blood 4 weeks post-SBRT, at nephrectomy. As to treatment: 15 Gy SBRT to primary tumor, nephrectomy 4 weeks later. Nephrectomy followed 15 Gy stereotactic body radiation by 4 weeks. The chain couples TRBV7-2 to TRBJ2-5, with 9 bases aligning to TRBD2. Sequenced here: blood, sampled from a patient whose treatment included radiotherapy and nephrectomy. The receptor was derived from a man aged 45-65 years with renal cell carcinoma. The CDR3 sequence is CASSQAGLARETQYF. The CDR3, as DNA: TGTGCCAGCAGCCAGGCCGGACTAGCGAGGGAGACCCAGTACTTC.